This T cell receptor (beta chain) was sequenced in a study of T cell responses to AZD1222 COVID-19 vaccine. From germline, CDR1 is LNHNV and CDR2 YYDKDF (reference sequence). The V gene end was trimmed by 6 bases and the J gene end by 8 bases; junction bases not matched to a gene: 15. The CDR3 runs 16 residues. Assay: immunoSEQ multiplex PCR; the TCRdb copy retains only in-frame clones and omits some. The table lists about 99,000 clones, 88% of them singletons. Sequences were derived from peripheral blood, sampled on day 0 of AZD1222 vaccination. The clonotype was recovered from an adult in good health. J is TRBJ2-3 and V is TRBV15, with 9 bases identical to TRBD2. The CDR3 region has the DNA TGTGCCACCAGAGATACGACTAGCGGTAGGAAGGGTACGCAGTATTTT. Encoded protein: CATRDTTSGRKGTQYF.